This T cell receptor (beta chain) originates from a study of blood T cell repertoires in COVID-19. Libraries were prepared by immunoSEQ multiplex PCR; TCRdb keeps only in-frame clonotypes and omits some of them. This repertoire shows around 98,000 clones, 65% to 85% found once; its top ten account for around 15%. This receptor was taken from a woman in her fifties or sixties with acute or convalescent COVID-19. Sequencing input: peripheral blood.

The CDR3 sequence: CASGNVIVGGRTSTDTQYF. CDR3 DNA sequence: TGTGCCAGCGGAAACGTTATAGTAGGGGGCCGGACTAGCACAGATACGCAGTATTTT. This sequence joins TRBV2 and TRBJ2-3; 7 bases match TRBD1. Germline V gives CDR1 SNHLY, CDR2 FYNNEI. The CDR3 spans 19 residues. The V gene end was trimmed by 8 bases and the J gene end by 0 bases; junction bases not matched to a gene: 20.